This TCR beta chain was retrieved from a study of shared clonotypes between healthy human individuals. The wider study: Researchers drew samples from two women and a few men aged 18 to 49. CD4 naive and memory got three plates each, CD8 naive two, CD8 memory one.

Deep was the level used in running the assay. The method was immunoSEQ multiplex PCR; TCRdb's version includes in-frame clones alone and lacks a portion of them. The data show hundreds of thousands of clones, 80% to 95% seen once. V dropped 5 bases and J dropped 1 base, with 12 bases sitting between them. The CDR3 is 13 residues long. Per germline, CDR1 SQVTM and CDR2 ANQGSEA. CD45RO-negative, CCR7-selected cells formed the naive CD8 fraction, which excluded terminally differentiated effector memory CD45RA+ cells. Recent vaccinations or acute infections were absent in the healthy HIV-negative adult donors.

The chain uses TRBV29-1 and TRBJ2-7; weak D call: TRBD2 (5 bases). Sequenced input: naive CD8+ T cells sorted from blood. This TCR was sampled from a man under 40 in good health. CDR3: CSVQREDSYEQYF. CDR3 DNA sequence: TGCAGCGTTCAGAGGGAAGATTCCTACGAGCAGTACTTC.